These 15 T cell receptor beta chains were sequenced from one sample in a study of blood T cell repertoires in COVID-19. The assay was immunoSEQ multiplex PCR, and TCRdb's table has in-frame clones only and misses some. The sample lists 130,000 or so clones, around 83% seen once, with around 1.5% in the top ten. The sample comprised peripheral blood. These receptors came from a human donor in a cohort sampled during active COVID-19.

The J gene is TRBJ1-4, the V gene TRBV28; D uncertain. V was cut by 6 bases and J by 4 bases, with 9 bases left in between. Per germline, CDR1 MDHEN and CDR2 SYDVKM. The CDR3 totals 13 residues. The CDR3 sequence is CASRSGFNEKLFF. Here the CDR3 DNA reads TGTGCCAGCAGGTCGGGATTTAATGAAAAACTGTTTTTT.

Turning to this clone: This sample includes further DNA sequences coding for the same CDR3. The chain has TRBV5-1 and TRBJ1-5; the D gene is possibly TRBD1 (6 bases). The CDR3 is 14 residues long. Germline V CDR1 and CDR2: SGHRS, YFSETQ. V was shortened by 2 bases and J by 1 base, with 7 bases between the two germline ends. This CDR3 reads CASSLGQSNQPQHF. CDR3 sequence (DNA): TGCGCCAGCAGCTTAGGACAGAGCAATCAGCCCCAGCATTTT.

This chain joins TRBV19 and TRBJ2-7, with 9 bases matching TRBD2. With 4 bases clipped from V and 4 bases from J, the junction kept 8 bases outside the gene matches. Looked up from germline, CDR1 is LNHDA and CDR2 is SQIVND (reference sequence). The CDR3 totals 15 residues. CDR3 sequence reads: CASSKSAGGTYEQYF. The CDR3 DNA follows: TGTGCCAGTAGTAAATCCGCGGGAGGGACATACGAGCAGTACTTC. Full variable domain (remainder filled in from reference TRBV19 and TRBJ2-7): DGGITQSPKYLFRKEGQNVTLSCEQNLNHDAMYWYRQDPGQGLRLIYYSQIVNDFQKGDIAEGYSVSREKKESFPLTVTSAQKNPTAFYLCASSKSAGGTYEQYFGPGTRLTVT.

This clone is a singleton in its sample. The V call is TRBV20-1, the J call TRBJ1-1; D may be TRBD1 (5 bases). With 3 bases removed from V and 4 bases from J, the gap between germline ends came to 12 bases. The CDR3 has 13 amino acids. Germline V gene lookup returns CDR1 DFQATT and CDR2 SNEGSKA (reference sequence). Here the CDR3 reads CSASTGTSTEAFF. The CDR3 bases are TGCAGTGCTAGTACCGGGACTAGCACTGAAGCTTTCTTT.

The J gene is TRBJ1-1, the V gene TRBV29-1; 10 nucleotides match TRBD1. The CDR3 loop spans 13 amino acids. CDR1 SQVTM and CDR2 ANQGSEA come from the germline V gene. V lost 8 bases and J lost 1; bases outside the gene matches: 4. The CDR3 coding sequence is TGCAGCACCCGGGACAGGGGGAACACTGAAGCTTTCTTT. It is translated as CSTRDRGNTEAFF.

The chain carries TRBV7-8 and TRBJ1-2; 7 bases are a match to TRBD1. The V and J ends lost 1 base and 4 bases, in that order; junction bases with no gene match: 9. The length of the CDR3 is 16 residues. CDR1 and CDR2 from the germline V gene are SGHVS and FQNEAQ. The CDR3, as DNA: TGTGCCAGCAGCTTAGGCAGGACAGGCTATCTCTATGGCTACACCTTC. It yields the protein CASSLGRTGYLYGYTF.

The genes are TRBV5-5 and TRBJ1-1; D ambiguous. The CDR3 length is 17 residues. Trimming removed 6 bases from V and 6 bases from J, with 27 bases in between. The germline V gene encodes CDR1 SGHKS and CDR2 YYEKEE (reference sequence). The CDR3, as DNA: TGTGCCAGCACTCTCCAAAGCAAGACGTGGGCAGCGGCTGAAGCTTTCTTT. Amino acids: CASTLQSKTWAAAEAFF.

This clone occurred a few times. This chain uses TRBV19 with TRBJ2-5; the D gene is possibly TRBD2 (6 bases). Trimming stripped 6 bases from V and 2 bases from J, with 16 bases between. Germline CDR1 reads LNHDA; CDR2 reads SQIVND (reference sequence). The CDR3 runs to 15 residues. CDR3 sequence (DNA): TGTGCCAGTAGCCTAACAGCGGGTTCACAAGAGACCCAGTACTTC. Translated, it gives CASSLTAGSQETQYF. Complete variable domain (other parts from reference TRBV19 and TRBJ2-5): DGGITQSPKYLFRKEGQNVTLSCEQNLNHDAMYWYRQDPGQGLRLIYYSQIVNDFQKGDIAEGYSVSREKKESFPLTVTSAQKNPTAFYLCASSLTAGSQETQYFGPGTRLLVL.

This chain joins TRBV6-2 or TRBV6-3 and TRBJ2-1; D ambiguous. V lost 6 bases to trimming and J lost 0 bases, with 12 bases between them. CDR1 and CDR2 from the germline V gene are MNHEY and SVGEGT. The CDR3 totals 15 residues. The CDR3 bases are TGTGCCAGCAGCCCACCGCGCCCCTCCTACAATGAGCAGTTCTTC. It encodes CASSPPRPSYNEQFF.

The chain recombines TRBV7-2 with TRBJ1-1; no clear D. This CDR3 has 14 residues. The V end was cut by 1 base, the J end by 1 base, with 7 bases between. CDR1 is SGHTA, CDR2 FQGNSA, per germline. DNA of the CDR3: TGTGCCAGCAGCTTAGGGTGGGCGAACACTGAAGCTTTCTTT. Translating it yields CASSLGWANTEAFF.

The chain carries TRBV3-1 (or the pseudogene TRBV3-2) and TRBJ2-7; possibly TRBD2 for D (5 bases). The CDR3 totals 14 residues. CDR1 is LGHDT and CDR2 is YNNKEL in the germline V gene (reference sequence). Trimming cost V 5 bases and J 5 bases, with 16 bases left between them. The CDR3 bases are TGTGCCAGCAGCAGGACCCTAGGAGGCCACGAGCAGTACTTC. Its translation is CASSRTLGGHEQYF.

CDR3 in amino acids: CASSLARDYSSPYYEQYF. The CDR3, as DNA: TGCGCCAGCAGCTTGGCCCGGGACTACTCTTCCCCATACTACGAGCAGTACTTC. The chain joins TRBV5-1 to TRBJ2-7; 7 bases fit TRBD2. This CDR3 contains 18 residues. Per germline, CDR1 SGHRS and CDR2 YFSETQ. The V segment lost 0 bases and the J segment 3 bases; nucleotides outside the gene matches: 15.

CDR3 sequence: CASSAISGTGSYEQYF. In DNA, the CDR3 is TGTGCCAGCAGCGCGATATCCGGGACAGGATCCTACGAGCAGTACTTC. The chain carries TRBV5-4 and TRBJ2-7, with 8 bases identical to TRBD1. Trimming removed 4 bases from V and 1 base from J; junction bases left unmatched: 10. The CDR3 sequence is 16 residues long. Germline-derived CDR1 and CDR2 are SGHNT and YYREEE (reference sequence).

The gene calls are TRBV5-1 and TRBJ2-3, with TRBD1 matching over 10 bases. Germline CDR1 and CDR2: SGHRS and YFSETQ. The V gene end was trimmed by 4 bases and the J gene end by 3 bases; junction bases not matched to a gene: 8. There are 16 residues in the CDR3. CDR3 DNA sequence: TGCGCCAGCAGCCGCGCCGGGACAGGGGAGACAGATACGCAGTATTTT. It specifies CASSRAGTGETDTQYF.

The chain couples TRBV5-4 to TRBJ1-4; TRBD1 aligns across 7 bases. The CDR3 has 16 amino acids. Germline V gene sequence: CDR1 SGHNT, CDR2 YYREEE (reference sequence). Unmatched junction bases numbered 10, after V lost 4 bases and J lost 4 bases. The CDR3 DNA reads TGTGCCAGCAGCGCAGGGGGAAGGCTGGTTAATGAAAAACTGTTTTTT. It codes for CASSAGGRLVNEKLFF. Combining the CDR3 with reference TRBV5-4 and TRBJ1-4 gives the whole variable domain ETGVTQSPTHLIKTRGQQVTLRCSSQSGHNTVSWYQQALGQGPQFIFQYYREEENGRGNFPPRFSGLQFPNYSSELNVNALELDDSALYLCASSAGGRLVNEKLFFGSGTQLSVL.